This T cell receptor (beta chain) was obtained from a study of post-analysis software for immune sequencing data (dated by TCRdb to 2014 to 2015). Notes on the research overall: Recorded disease courses included relapsing-remitting, secondary progressive and progressive-relapsing multiple sclerosis, with some patients lacking subtype annotation. The patient repertoires were set against eleven to twelve previously published healthy control repertoires from donors whose ages ranged from about 6 to 27 years. A subset of samples was prepared in parallel using single-end sample barcoding, then pooled and co-amplified after Illumina adapter ligation.

Library preparation employed PCR. The sequencer listed for this sample is Illumina HiSeq 2500. To reduce PCR and sequencing biases, unique molecular identifiers were built into the TCR beta cDNA libraries. About 500,000 cDNA molecules were obtained for every 1 to 10 million input T cells, so each molecule roughly corresponded to one T cell. Patient libraries were prepared and sequenced with the same protocol used for the earlier healthy control dataset. Within a given batch, samples were prepared together, multiplexed and sequenced on the same HiSeq lane. In the source study's methods: MIGEC handled the raw barcoded reads, throwing out single-read molecular identifier groups before consensus assembly and CDR3 extraction. Clonotype tables were post-analysed with VDJtools, normalizing diversity by down-sampling all datasets to the smallest sample size. In repertoire overlap clustering, CDR3 amino acid sequences, but not nucleotide sequences, were matched to correct batch-related cross-sample contamination. Using fastp trimming at Q25 and MiXCR clonotype assembly, TCRdb reanalyzed the public sequencing data and kept in-frame beta chains. Entries are consolidated by CDR3 protein sequence, retaining the most common genes and DNA. It is TCRdb's table, rather than the study itself, that gives the V and J calls and clone size. Present in this sample are roughly 570,000 distinct CDR3 sequences, roughly 34% of which were seen just once. 6% of the sample is in the top ten clones.

For this clonotype: It lacks a known antigen. No base qualities exist here, and no much larger clone lies one base off it.

TCR beta repertoires were profiled from peripheral blood of under 15 young patients with multiple sclerosis to demonstrate the VDJtools post-analysis software. Multiple sclerosis patients were children and adolescents aged about 6 to 16 years. Reading from cysteine to phenylalanine, the CDR3 counts 16 amino acids. Of the read, only the CDR3 DNA is kept; its 48 bases are in frame from base 1. CDR1 SGHRS and CDR2 YFSETQ were looked up in the germline V gene. What the authors observed across the whole study: Strong co-clustering of samples prepared in the same batch was shown by direct clustering with F measure, prompting a batch-effect correction. Multiple sclerosis patients had significantly lower normalized Chao1 diversity than controls, a result that suggests substantial peripheral T-cell clonal expansion. The control group was slightly older than the multiple sclerosis patient group. Significantly higher frequencies in patients than in controls were found for five or six TRBV segments, including TRBV5-6, TRBV5-1 and TRBV20-1.

The sequence links TRBV5-1 to TRBJ2-7; no D segment can be confidently identified. The J call may be incorrect, as the DNA end agrees better with TRBJ2-4. The clonotype originates from a girl aged 2-17 years with multiple sclerosis. The sequenced sample was blood. The DNA is as follows: TGCGCCAGCAGCTTGGTAGCTGGGCCACGTATCAACATTCAGTACTTC. Its amino acids are CASSLVAGPRINIQYF.